The clone carrying this T cell receptor beta chain was picked up one time. Antigen specificity is unknown. The data were obtained in a study of CD8+ T cells in alopecia areata. Study at large: Twice a day, 5 to 10 mg of oral tofacitinib was administered to treated patients. Tofacitinib ran 6 to 18 months, followed by 6 months off drug. Findings and caveats of the study: Among the cells sequenced in scalp samples are also the resident alphabeta T cells of normal skin. Clonality was higher in lesional than normal scalp, especially in alopecia totalis/universalis.

J gave up 2 bases and V 0 bases, and 8 bases lay outside the gene matches. This CDR3 is built from 17 residues. The germline gives CDR1 SGHTS, CDR2 YDEGEE. Peripheral blood and lesional scalp punch biopsies came from alopecia areata patients. RNA was isolated and reverse transcribed to cDNA, the sequencing template. Measured with immunoSEQ multiplex PCR; TCRdb has only the in-frame clones, and not every one. The data show fewer than 20,000 clones, with more than 50% seen just once and around 5.8% held by the top ten. The sequencing used skin, collected at week 0. The sequence derives from a human donor with alopecia areata. The chain is built from TRBV5-8 and TRBJ2-3; 8 bases agree with TRBD2. CDR3 in DNA: TGTGCCAGCAGCTTGGCACGGGGGGGCCCCATCACAGATACGCAGTATTTT. Protein: CASSLARGGPITDTQYF.